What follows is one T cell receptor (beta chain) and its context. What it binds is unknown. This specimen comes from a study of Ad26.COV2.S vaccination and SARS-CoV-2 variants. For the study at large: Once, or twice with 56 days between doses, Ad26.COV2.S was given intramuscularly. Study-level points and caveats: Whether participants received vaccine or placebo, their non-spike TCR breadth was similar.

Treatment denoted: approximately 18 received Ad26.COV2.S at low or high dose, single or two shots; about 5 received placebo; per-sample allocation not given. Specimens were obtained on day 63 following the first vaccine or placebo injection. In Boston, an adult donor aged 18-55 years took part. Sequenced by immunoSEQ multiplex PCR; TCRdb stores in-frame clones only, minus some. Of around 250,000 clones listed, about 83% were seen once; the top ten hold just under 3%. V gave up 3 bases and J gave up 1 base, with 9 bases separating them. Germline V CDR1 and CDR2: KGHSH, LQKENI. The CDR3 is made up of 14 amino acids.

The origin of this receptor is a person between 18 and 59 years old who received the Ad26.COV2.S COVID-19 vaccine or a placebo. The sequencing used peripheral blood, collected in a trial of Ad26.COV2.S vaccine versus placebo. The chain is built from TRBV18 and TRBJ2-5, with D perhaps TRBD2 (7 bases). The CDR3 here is CASSPGGGQETQYF. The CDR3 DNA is TGTGCCAGCTCACCGGGAGGGGGCCAAGAGACCCAGTACTTC.